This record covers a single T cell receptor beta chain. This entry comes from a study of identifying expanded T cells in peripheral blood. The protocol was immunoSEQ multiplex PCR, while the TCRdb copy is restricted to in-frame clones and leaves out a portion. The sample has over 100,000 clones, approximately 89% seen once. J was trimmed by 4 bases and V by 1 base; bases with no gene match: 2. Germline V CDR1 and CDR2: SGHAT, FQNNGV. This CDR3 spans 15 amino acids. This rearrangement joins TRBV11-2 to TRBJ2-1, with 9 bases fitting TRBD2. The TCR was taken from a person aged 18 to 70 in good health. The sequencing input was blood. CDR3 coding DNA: TGTGCCAGCAGCTTAGCTGCGGGAGGGTACAATGAGCAGTTCTTC. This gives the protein CASSLAAGGYNEQFF.